What follows is one T cell receptor beta chain and its context. The sample originates from a study of hypomethylating agent response in myelodysplastic syndrome. Study-wide context: Patients with myelodysplastic syndrome were 9 male and 2 female.

This CDR3 is built from 15 residues. Per germline, CDR1 SGHAT and CDR2 FQNNGV. V trimming: 4 bases; J trimming: 5 bases; junction bases outside the gene matches: 5. Two replicates of roughly 200 ng each gave 400 ng DNA per sample, survey resolution. Profiling relied on immunoSEQ multiplex PCR, and the TCRdb table lists in-frame clones only, not all of them. The data contain some 6,000 clones, over 65% of them singletons. The rearrangement joins TRBV11-2 to TRBJ2-2, with 9 bases identical to TRBD1. The receptor was derived from a human donor with myelodysplastic syndrome. The material sequenced was bone marrow, taken before or after starting hypomethylating agent treatment for myelodysplastic syndrome (not recorded which). CDR3 sequence reads: CASSSRQGVTGELFF. As DNA, the CDR3 is TGTGCCAGCAGCTCCAGACAGGGGGTTACCGGGGAGCTGTTTTTT.